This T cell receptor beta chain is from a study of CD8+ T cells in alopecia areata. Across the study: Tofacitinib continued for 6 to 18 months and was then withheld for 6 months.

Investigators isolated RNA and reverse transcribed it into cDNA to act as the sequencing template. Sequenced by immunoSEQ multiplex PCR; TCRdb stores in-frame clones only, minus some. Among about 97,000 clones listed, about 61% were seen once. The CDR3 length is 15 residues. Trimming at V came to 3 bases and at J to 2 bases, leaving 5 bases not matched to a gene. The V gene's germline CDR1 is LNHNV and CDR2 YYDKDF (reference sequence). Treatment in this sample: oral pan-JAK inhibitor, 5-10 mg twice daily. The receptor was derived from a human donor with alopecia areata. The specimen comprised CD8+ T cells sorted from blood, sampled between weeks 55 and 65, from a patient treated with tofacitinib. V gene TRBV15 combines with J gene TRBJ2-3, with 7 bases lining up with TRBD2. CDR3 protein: CATSRGGRLTDTQYF. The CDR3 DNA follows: TGTGCCACCAGCAGGGGAGGGCGGCTCACAGATACGCAGTATTTT.